This TCR beta chain was profiled in a study of shared clonotypes between healthy human individuals. The CDR3 runs to 13 residues. The germline V gene has CDR1 MDHEN and CDR2 SYDVKM. Trimming shortened V by 6 bases and J by 0 bases, and 3 bases separated the two germline ends. The test was conducted at deep level. Here immunoSEQ multiplex PCR was the method, and the copy in TCRdb shows in-frame clones only, minus some. The sample shows about 2.1 million clones, approximately 94% of them seen only once. Only CD45RO-negative cells positively selected for CCR7 counted as naive CD8 cells, so terminally differentiated effector memory CD45RA+ cells were excluded. Overall study findings and caveats: Sampling covered nothing but blood. Tissue TCR repertoires likely differ from those found in blood.

Of note for this clone: Its antigen is not known. The sample carries other DNA sequences with the same CDR3.

Sequencing was performed on naive CD8+ T cells from PBMCs. This sequence originates from a man younger than 35 in good health. Some clones in this sample may be carry-over from other donors' samples. The chain uses TRBV28 and TRBJ2-6, with D uncertain. The CDR3 region has the DNA TGTGCCAGCAGAGGCTCTGGGGCCAACGTCCTGACTTTC. Protein product: CASRGSGANVLTF.